The 27 T cell receptor beta chains below were found in one sample sequenced in a study of radiotherapy plus CTLA-4 blockade in lung cancer. The protocol was immunoSEQ multiplex PCR, while the TCRdb copy is restricted to in-frame clones and leaves out a portion. The data show 55,000 to 65,000 clones, with roughly three quarters seen just once and approximately 2.8% held by the top ten. Specimen: peripheral blood, collected from a patient treated with radiotherapy plus ipilimumab. These receptor sequences come from a human donor with non-small cell lung cancer who had a complete response to radiotherapy plus ipilimumab.

The chain couples TRBV6-6 to TRBJ2-1, with 8 positions matching TRBD1. CDR1 MNHNY and CDR2 SVGAGI come from the germline V gene (reference sequence). V shed 5 bases, J shed 2 bases, and the junction held 5 bases outside the gene matches. The CDR3 is 15 amino acids. CDR3 sequence: CASSPSGGPYNEQFF. The CDR3 nucleotides are TGTGCCAGCAGTCCGTCAGGGGGCCCCTACAATGAGCAGTTCTTC.

There are a few counts of this clone. This sequence joins TRBV5-4 and TRBJ2-4, with a possible D match to TRBD2 (5 bases). Germline V gene sequence: CDR1 SGHNT, CDR2 YYREEE (reference sequence). V was trimmed by 0 bases and J by 14 bases, leaving 12 bases between them. The CDR3 extends over 12 amino acids. The CDR3 region is CASSLDTGIKYF. CDR3 DNA sequence: TGTGCCAGCAGCTTGGATACCGGGATTAAGTACTTC. The complete variable domain, with remaining parts taken from reference TRBV5-4 and TRBJ2-4, reads ETGVTQSPTHLIKTRGQQVTLRCSSQSGHNTVSWYQQALGQGPQFIFQYYREEENGRGNFPPRFSGLQFPNYSSELNVNALELDDSALYLCASSLDTGIKYFGAGTRLSVL.

The gene calls are TRBV7-2 and TRBJ1-1; tentative D call: TRBD1 (5 bases). This CDR3 contains 13 residues. Germline V gene lookup returns CDR1 SGHTA and CDR2 FQGNSA. V lost 5 bases and J lost 10, with 17 bases in between. The CDR3 is CASSPRGRGSAFF. The CDR3 DNA sequence: TGTGCCAGCAGCCCCCGAGGAAGGGGATCAGCTTTCTTT.

The chain joins TRBV6-5 to TRBJ2-2, with 9 bases lining up with TRBD1. Trimming at V came to 4 bases and at J to 3 bases, leaving 3 bases not matched to a gene. The V gene's germline CDR1 is MNHEY and CDR2 SVGAGI. The CDR3 extends over 15 amino acids. The CDR3 nucleotides read TGTGCCAGCAGTTGGACAGGGGCGGACACCGGGGAGCTGTTTTTT. Its protein product is CASSWTGADTGELFF.

The chain recombines TRBV5-1 with TRBJ2-3; TRBD1 aligns across 9 bases. Germline V lookup: CDR1 SGHRS, CDR2 YFSETQ. The CDR3 sequence is 15 residues long. The trim removed 4 bases at V and 7 bases at J, leaving 10 bases unmatched. In DNA, the CDR3 is TGCGCCAGCAGCACCGGGACAGGGTTGCAAAATACGCAGTATTTT. This translates into CASSTGTGLQNTQYF.

The rearrangement joins TRBV19 to TRBJ1-1; 7 bases map to TRBD1. Germline CDR1 is LNHDA and CDR2 is SQIVND (reference sequence). The CDR3 consists of 15 residues. After removal of 9 bases from V and 7 bases from J, the junction contained 17 bases not matched to a gene. CDR3 DNA: TGTGCCAGCGCCGAGGGTGACAGGGAGCCGGGTGAAGCTTTCTTT. Protein sequence: CASAEGDREPGEAFF.

The chain employs TRBV13 and TRBJ2-5; 8 bases align to TRBD2. This CDR3 is built from 16 residues. V shed 5 bases, J shed 5 bases, and the junction held 13 bases outside the gene matches. Germline CDR1 PRHDT, CDR2 FYEKMQ (reference sequence). CDR3 residues: CASSPGSGSRGETQYF. The CDR3 nucleotides are TGTGCCAGCAGCCCGGGGAGCGGGAGCCGCGGGGAGACCCAGTACTTC.

CDR3 protein: CASSDYSGTASDTQYF. DNA of the CDR3: TGTGCCAGCAGCGACTACTCCGGGACAGCTTCAGATACGCAGTATTTT. The chain has TRBV5-4 and TRBJ2-3; 7 bases are a match to TRBD1. CDR1 and CDR2 (germline): SGHNT, YYREEE (reference sequence). This CDR3 region has 16 residues. Trimming removed 4 bases from V and 4 bases from J; junction bases left unmatched: 12.

This sequence joins TRBV11-3 and TRBJ2-2; no reliable D call. In germline, CDR1 is SGHNT, CDR2 YENEEA. This CDR3 has 15 residues. Trimming stripped 0 bases from V and 1 base from J, with 6 bases between. The DNA of the CDR3 is TGTGCCAGCAGCTTAGATTCCAGGAACACCGGGGAGCTGTTTTTT. This codes for CASSLDSRNTGELFF.

The chain uses TRBV10-3 and TRBJ1-4; D remains unclear. Germline CDR1 is ENHRY and CDR2 is SYGVKD. The CDR3 is 15 amino acids. V was cut by 3 bases and J by 8 bases, with 16 bases left in between. This CDR3 is CAISDQATQWEKLFF. DNA of the CDR3: TGTGCCATCAGTGATCAGGCAACTCAATGGGAAAAACTGTTTTTT.

The chain is built from TRBV6-5 and TRBJ1-1; the D gene is possibly TRBD1 (6 bases). The CDR3 sequence is 11 residues long. CDR1 and CDR2 (germline): MNHEY, SVGAGI. V was pared by 6 bases and J by 7 bases, with 9 bases between. The CDR3 loop reads CASSRGFEAFF. For the CDR3, the DNA is TGTGCCAGCAGCAGGGGTTTTGAAGCTTTCTTT.

The genes are TRBV4-1 and TRBJ2-5; D remains ambiguous. The CDR3 totals 14 residues. Germline CDR1 reads MGHRA; CDR2 reads YSYEKL. The germline V and J ends were trimmed by 3 bases and 1 base, with 9 bases remaining between them. CDR3 in amino acids: CASSHPDFQETQYF. DNA of the CDR3: TGCGCCAGCAGCCACCCAGACTTCCAAGAGACCCAGTACTTC.

The V gene is TRBV6-5, the J gene TRBJ1-5; D is ambiguous. This CDR3 has 15 residues. The ends were cut back, 7 bases at V and 6 bases at J, with 19 bases in the middle. Per germline, CDR1 MNHEY and CDR2 SVGAGI. The CDR3 sequence: CASTNVRVPGQPQHF. CDR3 sequence (DNA): TGTGCCAGCACCAACGTGCGGGTCCCGGGTCAGCCCCAGCATTTT.

The chain uses TRBV7-5 and TRBJ2-7; TRBD1, the table's D call, was not compared with the DNA. TRBV7-5 represents a pseudogene. The CDR3 covers 15 residues. The CDR3 region is CARSSQPQGQYEQYF. The CDR3 DNA reads as TGTGCCAGAAGCTCCCAGCCTCAGGGGCAATACGAGCAGTACTTC.

V is TRBV6-4 and J is TRBJ1-1, with 7 bases aligning to TRBD1. CDR3 length: 16 residues. V shed 6 bases and J 0 bases; nucleotides not matched to a gene: 10. CDR1 MRHNA and CDR2 SNTAGT come from the germline V gene. The CDR3 DNA is TGTGCCAGCAGAGGGGACCACAGGGGAATGAACACTGAAGCTTTCTTT. Translation: CASRGDHRGMNTEAFF.

The chain combines TRBV19 with TRBJ2-7; no firm D call. The CDR3 sequence is 17 residues long. Per the germline V gene, CDR1 is LNHDA and CDR2 is SQIVND (reference sequence). The V and J ends lost 6 bases and 2 bases respectively, with 23 bases between them. The CDR3 DNA sequence: TGTGCCAGTAGCCATGAGAGCCGGGTCACGAACCCCTACGAGCAGTACTTC. It specifies CASSHESRVTNPYEQYF.

The J gene is TRBJ1-1, the V gene TRBV10-1, with D unclear. V dropped 7 bases and J dropped 12 bases, with 21 bases sitting between them. Germline V lookup: CDR1 WNHNN, CDR2 SYGVQD (reference sequence). The CDR3 has 13 residues. DNA for the CDR3: TGCGCCAGCACCACGGCCCGGGATGGAAGACCTTTCTTT. This translates into CASTTARDGRPFF.

This chain joins TRBV2 and TRBJ2-2; D might be TRBD1 (5 bases). Trimming removed 7 bases at V and 0 bases at J, with 12 bases between. The CDR3 has 15 amino acids. Per germline, CDR1 SNHLY and CDR2 FYNNEI. Written as DNA, the CDR3 is TGTGCCAGCAAGGTGACAGTGGCGAACACCGGGGAGCTGTTTTTT. Amino acids: CASKVTVANTGELFF. Using reference TRBV2 and TRBJ2-2 for the parts outside the CDR3, the full variable domain is EPEVTQTPSHQVTQMGQEVILRCVPISNHLYFYWYRQILGQKVEFLVSFYNNEISEKSEIFDDQFSVERPDGSNFTLKIRSTKLEDSAMYFCASKVTVANTGELFFGEGSRLTVL.

This chain uses TRBV25-1 with TRBJ2-2; D may be TRBD2 (5 bases). The germline V gene encodes CDR1 MGHDK and CDR2 SYGVNS. CDR3 length: 14 residues. V was trimmed by 1 base and J by 4 bases, leaving 7 bases between them. The CDR3 loop is CASSELRATGELFF. The DNA of the CDR3 is TGTGCCAGCAGTGAATTGCGGGCCACCGGGGAGCTGTTTTTT.

This clone was observed once. This chain links TRBV10-2 with TRBJ2-7, with 12 bases identical to TRBD1. This CDR3 is 13 amino acids long. J lost 8 bases, V lost 5 bases, and 4 bases had no gene match. Germline V gene data show CDR1 as WSHSY and CDR2 as SAAADI. The CDR3 coding sequence is TGCGCCAGCAGTAAAGGGACAGGGGGCCAGCAGTACTTC. It encodes CASSKGTGGQQYF.

Concerning this clone itself: The identical CDR3 is also encoded by other nucleotide sequences in the sample. J is TRBJ2-7 and V is TRBV5-1, with 7 bases that match TRBD1. The CDR3 extends over 16 amino acids. Germline assignment: CDR1 SGHRS and CDR2 YFSETQ. Losses at the gene ends were 2 bases for V and 2 bases for J; bases not matched to a gene: 10. The CDR3: CASSLWLTGQTYEQYF. In nucleotides, the CDR3 is TGCGCCAGCAGCTTATGGTTGACAGGGCAGACCTACGAGCAGTACTTC.

V usage is TRBV27 and J usage is TRBJ1-6; 7 bases agree with TRBD1. CDR1 is MNHEY, CDR2 SMNVEV, per germline (reference sequence). The CDR3 loop spans 12 amino acids. V lost 6 bases to trimming and J lost 9 bases; unmatched junction nucleotides: 2. This CDR3 reads CASRTGSSPLHF. CDR3 DNA sequence: TGTGCCAGCAGGACAGGGAGTTCACCCCTCCACTTT.

The chain is built from TRBV18 and TRBJ2-5, with 7 bases aligning to TRBD1. The CDR3 length is 14 residues. The V gene's germline CDR1 is KGHSH and CDR2 LQKENI. Trimming at V came to 2 bases and at J to 3 bases, leaving 3 bases not matched to a gene. The CDR3 spells CASSPLGGEETQYF. The CDR3 coding sequence is TGTGCCAGCTCACCATTAGGGGGCGAAGAGACCCAGTACTTC. Full variable domain (outside the CDR3, taken from reference TRBV18 and TRBJ2-5): NAGVMQNPRHLVRRRGQEARLRCSPMKGHSHVYWYRQLPEEGLKFMVYLQKENIIDESGMPKERFSAEFPKEGPSILRIQQVVRGDSAAYFCASSPLGGEETQYFGPGTRLLVL.

V is TRBV7-9 and J is TRBJ2-7; 7 bases line up with TRBD1. Trimming took 1 base from V and 2 from J; bases not matched to a gene: 2. The CDR3 loop spans 14 amino acids. CDR1 is SEHNR, CDR2 FQNEAQ, per germline (reference sequence). DNA of the CDR3: TGTGCCAGCAGCTTAGGCCAGGGGGCCTACGAGCAGTACTTC. Translation gives CASSLGQGAYEQYF. Looking up the rest from reference TRBV7-9 and TRBJ2-7 gives the full variable domain: DTGVSQNPRHKITKRGQNVTFRCDPISEHNRLYWYRQTLGQGPEFLTYFQNEAQLEKSRLLSDRFSAERPKGSFSTLEIQRTEQGDSAMYLCASSLGQGAYEQYFGPGTRLTVT.

This clone was detected only once. V usage is TRBV13 and J usage is TRBJ2-5, with 15 bases that match TRBD2. The V gene end was trimmed by 6 bases and the J gene end by 5 bases; junction bases not matched to a gene: 7. The CDR3 totals 16 residues. Germline lookup yields CDR1 PRHDT and CDR2 FYEKMQ (reference sequence). The CDR3 loop reads CASRQGLAGGRETQYF. The CDR3 region has the DNA TGTGCCAGCAGACAGGGACTAGCGGGAGGTCGGGAGACCCAGTACTTC.

This rearrangement joins TRBV6-6 to TRBJ2-5; no definite D call. Near its end, the DNA agrees better with TRBJ2-7, so the J call may be wrong. The CDR3 is 14 residues long. Germline CDR1 reads MNHNY; CDR2 reads SVGAGI (reference sequence). The CDR3 nucleotides are TGTGCCAGCCTTCCGAAACTACGCTCCTACGAGCAGTACTTC. Protein: CASLPKLRSYEQYF.

V usage is TRBV5-4 and J usage is TRBJ1-2, with TRBD1 identical over 8 bases. The CDR3 runs 14 residues. The V segment lost 4 bases and the J segment 4 bases; nucleotides outside the gene matches: 6. Looked up from germline, CDR1 is SGHNT and CDR2 is YYREEE (reference sequence). The CDR3 protein is CASSPDRVLYGYTF. The CDR3 DNA reads TGTGCCAGCAGCCCGGACAGGGTTCTCTATGGCTACACCTTC.